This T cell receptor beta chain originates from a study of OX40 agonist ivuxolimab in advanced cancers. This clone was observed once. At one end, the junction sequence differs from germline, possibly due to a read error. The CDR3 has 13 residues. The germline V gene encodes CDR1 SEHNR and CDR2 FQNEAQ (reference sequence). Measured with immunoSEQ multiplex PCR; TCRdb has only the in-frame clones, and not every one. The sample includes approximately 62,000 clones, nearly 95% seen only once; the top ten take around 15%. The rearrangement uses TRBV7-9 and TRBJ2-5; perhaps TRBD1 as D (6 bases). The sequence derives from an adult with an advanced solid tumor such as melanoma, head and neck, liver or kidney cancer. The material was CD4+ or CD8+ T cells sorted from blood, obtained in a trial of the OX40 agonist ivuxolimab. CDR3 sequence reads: CASTNRVQGTQYF. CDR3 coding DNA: TGTGCCAGCACCAACAGGGTCCAAGGGACCCAGTACTTC.